These T cell receptor beta chains were read from a single sample in a study of T cell changes during pregnancy in multiple sclerosis. The table came from immunoSEQ multiplex PCR; TCRdb's copy has only in-frame clones and leaves some out. The sample lists fewer than 85,000 clones, about 96% seen once, with roughly 1.1% in the top ten. The material sequenced was peripheral blood, taken in the second trimester of pregnancy. These receptors all stem from a female donor with multiple sclerosis, enrolled in a pregnancy study. Each CDR3 is given with its conserved first and last residue. D genes are given only for firm matches. Expanded clones get a size class; other rows say once, few or many, or leave the size out.

J | D | V | size | DNA | CDR3
TRBJ2-5 | TRBD2 | TRBV28 | - | TGTGCCAGCAGCCCTTCGGTTGTAGAGCGGGAGGGGGGAGAGACCCAGTACTTC | CASSPSVVEREGGETQYF
TRBJ2-3 | TRBD1 | TRBV5-6 | - | TGTGCCAGCAACTTTGGACAGGGGGCGACGGATACGCAGTATTTT | CASNFGQGATDTQYF
TRBJ1-2 | TRBD1 | TRBV11-2 | - | TGTGCCGCCGCGATGACAGGGGACTATGGCTACACCTTC | CAAAMTGDYGYTF
TRBJ2-7 | TRBD1 | TRBV4-2 | - | TGTGCCAGCAGCCAGTCCGGGACAGGCTCCAACGAGCAGTACTTC | CASSQSGTGSNEQYF
TRBJ1-1 | - | TRBV6-5 | - | TGTGCCAGCAGTTACTCCGTGAACACTGAAGCTTTCTTT | CASSYSVNTEAFF
TRBJ2-7 | - | TRBV2 | - | TGTGCCAGCAGTGAAGTAGGGAAAGGGGCTCTCGACGAGCAGTACTTC | CASSEVGKGALDEQYF
TRBJ2-1 | TRBD2 | TRBV29-1 | - | TGCAGCGCCACTAGGGGACTAGCGGGAGACAATGAGCAGTTCTTC | CSATRGLAGDNEQFF
TRBJ1-1 | - | TRBV18 | once | TGTGCCAGCTTCCGAGTGGGGGACGCGGGGGGCGAAGCTTTCTTT | CASFRVGDAGGEAFF
TRBJ2-6 | - | TRBV19 | - | TGTGCCAGTAGTATGGGGAGCTCTGGGGCCAACGTCCTGACTTTC | CASSMGSSGANVLTF
TRBJ1-5 | TRBD1 | TRBV9 | once | TGTGCCAGCAGCCCAGGGGGGCCGGGGGAGCCCCAGCATTTT | CASSPGGPGEPQHF
TRBJ2-6 | TRBD1 | TRBV12-5 | - | TGTGCTAGTGGTCGGGACAGGCTAAGCTCTGGGGCCAACGTCCTGACTTTC | CASGRDRLSSGANVLTF
TRBJ1-5 | - | TRBV4-2 | once | TGTGCCAGCAGCCGGGTTCAAGGGGAGGCAGGCAATCAGCCCCAGCATTTT | CASSRVQGEAGNQPQHF
TRBJ2-1 | - | TRBV9 | once | TGTGCCAGCAGCGTAGTCGTATCAGGTGAGCAGTTCTTC | CASSVVVSGEQFF
TRBJ2-7 | - | TRBV9 | - | TGTGCCAGCAGCCGAGAGAGGGAGAGCTCTTACGAGCAGTACTTC | CASSRERESSYEQYF
TRBJ2-4 | TRBD2 | TRBV28 | once | TGTGCCAGCGGACGGGAGGCGGGGAACATTCAGTACTTC | CASGREAGNIQYF
TRBJ2-7 | - | TRBV20-1 | - | TGCAGTGCTAGAGCCCTTTACGAGCAGTACTTC | CSARALYEQYF
TRBJ1-1 | - | TRBV7-9 | - | TGTGCCAGCAGCTTTCCAGGGCATACTGAAGCTTTCTTT | CASSFPGHTEAFF
TRBJ2-7 | - | TRBV4-3 | - | TGCGCCAGCAGCCAAGATGGTGGGCCGTTATCCTACGAGCAGTACTTC | CASSQDGGPLSYEQYF
TRBJ2-2 | - | TRBV10-3 | - | TGTGCCATCAGTGATATCGGGGAGCTGTTTTTT | CAISDIGELFF
TRBJ1-5 | TRBD1 | TRBV2 | - | TGTGCCAGCAGTAAGGACAGGATGAACAATCAGCCCCAGCATTTT | CASSKDRMNNQPQHF
TRBJ1-5 | - | TRBV19 | - | TGTGCCAGCAGACCAGGTTTCGGTCAGCCCCAGCATTTT | CASRPGFGQPQHF
TRBJ2-3 | TRBD1 | TRBV7-2 | once | TGTGCCAGCAGCTTCGGACAGGGTGGGATAGATACGCAGTATTTT | CASSFGQGGIDTQYF
TRBJ2-7 | - | TRBV7-9 | - | TGTGCCAGCAGCTCATCAGGGGGAGGCTACGAGCAGTACTTC | CASSSSGGGYEQYF
TRBJ1-2 | - | TRBV7-9 | - | TGTGCCAGCAGCTTAGACTCTTGGTTGCACAACTATGGCTACACCTTC | CASSLDSWLHNYGYTF
TRBJ1-2 | TRBD1 | TRBV4-1 | - | TGCGCCAGCAGCCCCACAGGGGGCGGCTATGGCTACACCTTC | CASSPTGGGYGYTF
TRBJ2-7 | - | TRBV14 | - | TGTGCCAGCAGCCGAGCAGGGGCCCGGGGCTCCTACGAGCAGTACTTC | CASSRAGARGSYEQYF
TRBJ2-6 | - | TRBV6-5 | - | TGTGCCAGCAGTTACGAGGGCTCTGGGGCCAACGTCCTGACTTTC | CASSYEGSGANVLTF
TRBJ2-1 | TRBD2 | TRBV5-1 | - | TGCGCCAGCAGCTTGAGGGCTAGCGGGACCTACAATGAGCAGTTCTTC | CASSLRASGTYNEQFF
TRBJ2-7 | TRBD1 | TRBV19 | - | TGTGCCAGTAGCCCTCGGGACAGGTCCTACGAGCAGTACTTC | CASSPRDRSYEQYF
TRBJ2-1 | TRBD2 | TRBV4-2 | - | TGTGCCAGCAGCCAAGATCTGGCGGGACTAGCGGGAGTAAATGAGCAGTTCTTC | CASSQDLAGLAGVNEQFF
TRBJ1-5 | - | TRBV7-2 | - | TGTGCCAGCAGCTTAGTAGGCATAGGGGGGGTGGGGCAGCCCCAGCATTTT | CASSLVGIGGVGQPQHF
TRBJ1-2 | - | TRBV19 | - | TGTGCCAGTGGGGATAACAAGTGGGAGGGCTACACCTTC | CASGDNKWEGYTF
TRBJ2-7 | TRBD1 | TRBV7-9 | - | TGTGCCAGCAGCCCTCAGGGGGATGGGGCTACCTACGAGCAGTACTTC | CASSPQGDGATYEQYF
TRBJ2-1 | TRBD2 | TRBV25-1 | - | TGTGCCAGCAGTCTATCTTCCGGACTAGCGGGAGGGAACAATGAGCAGTTCTTC | CASSLSSGLAGGNNEQFF
TRBJ1-2 | TRBD1 | TRBV7-8 | - | TGTGCCAGCAGCCCCCGACAGGGTTATGGCTACACCTTC | CASSPRQGYGYTF
TRBJ2-3 | TRBD2 | TRBV7-2 | - | TGTGCCAGCAGCTTAGGCGGGACTAGCGGGAGATCAGATACGCAGTATTTT | CASSLGGTSGRSDTQYF
TRBJ1-5 | - | TRBV7-9 | - | TGTGCCAGCAGCTTAGGCAGGGGAAGCAATCAGCCCCAGCATTTT | CASSLGRGSNQPQHF
TRBJ2-7 | TRBD2 | TRBV9 | - | TGTGCCAGCAGCGTAGGGGGACTAGCGGCATACGAGCAGTACTTC | CASSVGGLAAYEQYF
TRBJ2-3 | TRBD2 | TRBV5-1 | - | TGCGCCAGCAGCTTGCAAGCGGGAGGTAGGGATACGCAGTATTTT | CASSLQAGGRDTQYF
TRBJ2-4 | TRBD1 | TRBV4-2 | once | TGTGCCAGCAACCCAGGGGGCGGGATGGGGGACATTCAGTACTTC | CASNPGGGMGDIQYF
TRBJ2-5 | TRBD2 | TRBV6-5 | - | TGTGCCAGCAGTTACGACGGGAGCGGGGGAGAGACCCAGTACTTC | CASSYDGSGGETQYF
TRBJ2-1 | - | TRBV6-6 | - | TGTGCCAGCAGTTTGGGTCTAGCTTACAATGAGCAGTTCTTC | CASSLGLAYNEQFF
TRBJ2-2 | - | TRBV5-4 | - | TGTGCCAGCAGCTTGGGGGGCCTAGAACTCACCGGGGAGCTGTTTTTT | CASSLGGLELTGELFF
TRBJ2-1 | TRBD2 | TRBV27 | - | TGTGCCAGCAGTTCAGCACTCACTAGCGGGAGAACTGGTTTTTCCTACAATGAGCAGTTCTTC | CASSSALTSGRTGFSYNEQFF
TRBJ2-7 | TRBD1 | TRBV6-6 | - | TGTGCCAGCAGTCGACAGGGAACCTACGAGCAGTACTTC | CASSRQGTYEQYF
TRBJ2-1 | TRBD2 | TRBV7-2 | - | TGTGCCAGCAGCTTAAACTGGGCGGGAGGGCATGATGAGCAGTTCTTC | CASSLNWAGGHDEQFF
TRBJ2-7 | TRBD1 | TRBV6-5 | - | TGTGCCAGCAGCCCGACAGGGTCCGAGCAGTACTTC | CASSPTGSEQYF
TRBJ2-7 | TRBD1 | TRBV27 | once | TGTGCCAGCAGTAGACAGGGGGCTTACGAGCAGTACTTC | CASSRQGAYEQYF
TRBJ1-3 | TRBD1 | TRBV5-1 | once | TGCGCCAGCATGGGACAGGGCTCTGGAAACACCATATATTTT | CASMGQGSGNTIYF
TRBJ1-2 | - | TRBV9 | - | TGTGCCAGCAGCGTAGGCGGGGTGAAAAACTATGGCTACACCTTC | CASSVGGVKNYGYTF
TRBJ2-7 | TRBD2 | TRBV18 | - | TGTGCCAGCTCACCGTCGACTAGCGGGAGCCACGAGCAGTACTTC | CASSPSTSGSHEQYF
TRBJ1-1 | - | TRBV5-1 | - | TGCGCCAGCAGCTTGTACCGGTTTGCGAACACTGAAGCTTTCTTT | CASSLYRFANTEAFF
TRBJ2-7 | TRBD1 | TRBV10-3 | - | TGTGCCATCAGTGAGTCAGGGGGCTGGCTCTCCTACGAGCAGTACTTC | CAISESGGWLSYEQYF
TRBJ2-7 | - | TRBV7-2 | once | TGTGCCAGCAGTCGACGAATTACAGGCCACGAGCAGTACTTC | CASSRRITGHEQYF
TRBJ1-1 | TRBD1 | TRBV15 | - | TGTGCCACCAGCAGAGACAGGGGGACGGTCAGTGAGGACACTGAAGCTTTCTTT | CATSRDRGTVSEDTEAFF
TRBJ1-1 | - | TRBV5-1 | - | TGCGCCAGCAGCTTGGTGCAGGGGATATCTGAAGCTTTCTTT | CASSLVQGISEAFF
TRBJ2-7 | - | TRBV29-1 | - | TGCAGCGCTGTGACAGGCCCCTACGAGCAGTACTTC | CSAVTGPYEQYF
TRBJ2-7 | TRBD1 | TRBV9 | - | TGTGCCAGCAGCGTAGAGGGACAGTCCTACGAGCAGTACTTC | CASSVEGQSYEQYF
TRBJ2-7 | - | TRBV19 | - | TGTGCCAGTAGTCCAACAGGGAGCACCTACGAGCAGTACTTC | CASSPTGSTYEQYF
TRBJ1-5 | TRBD1 | TRBV2 | - | TGTGCCACCCAGAGAGACAGGGAGAGGGATACTAGCAATCAGCCCCAGCATTTT | CATQRDRERDTSNQPQHF